This T cell receptor (beta chain) was identified during a study of T cell repertoires in cytomegalovirus infection. Each CDR3 protein gets one entry after TCRdb re-called the reads with MiXCR. The repertoire includes a few hundred thousand distinct CDR3 sequences, almost 30% of them detected once, and around 20% sits in the top ten. The V gene's germline CDR1 is DFQATT and CDR2 SNEGSKA (reference sequence). The CDR3 runs 14 residues. Trimming took off 2 bases at V and 1 base at J, with 11 bases between the two ends. About this clonotype itself: What it binds is not known.

This chain joins TRBV20-1 and TRBJ2-5, with TRBD2 as a possible D gene (6 bases). The sequence was obtained from a human donor in good health (CMV status not recorded). Some clones in this sample may be carry-over from other donors' samples. The sample in question was cultured PBMCs, obtained from culture after CMV antigen stimulation. DNA for the CDR3: TGCAGTGCTAGAAGCGGGTTAAGCCAAGAGACCCAGTACTTC. Residues: CSARSGLSQETQYF.